This is a list of T cell receptor beta chains from one sample in a study of CD8+CD57+ T cells in acquired aplastic anemia. TCRdb passed the reads through MiXCR, listing each CDR3 protein once. The sample shows 200,000 to 250,000 distinct CDR3 sequences, 61% of them seen only once. The sample comprised sorted CD4+, CD8+, or CD8+CD57+ T cells (not recorded which) from PBMCs. The receptors were sampled from a human donor in good health. The CDR3 runs from the conserved cysteine through the conserved F or W. Each record gives: clone size, V gene, D gene, J gene, CDR3 DNA, CDR3 protein. The D gene is left open where the match is weak. The size of a clone is reported for some rows only, either as once, few or many, or as a class for expanded clones.

>many|TRBV7-9|TRBD1|TRBJ1-3
TGTGCCAGCAGCTTGTTCACGGGGATGGGACAGTATGGAAACACCATATATTTT
CASSLFTGMGQYGNTIYF
>many|TRBV20-1|-|TRBJ2-1
TGCAGTGCTAGAGTCCCCGGGAGATCCTACAATGAGCAGTTCTTC
CSARVPGRSYNEQFF
>-|TRBV20-1|-|TRBJ2-6
TGCAGTGCTAGGGAGGACAGGGCCAACGTCCTGACTTTC
CSAREDRANVLTF
>-|TRBV19|TRBD1|TRBJ1-6
TGTGCCAGTAGTATGGAGGACAGGGTTTCACCCCTCCACTTT
CASSMEDRVSPLHF
>-|TRBV10-2|TRBD1|TRBJ1-1
TGCGCCAGCAGGAGGGGGCGTCTGAACACTGAAGCTTTCTTT
CASRRGRLNTEAFF
>-|TRBV6-6|-|TRBJ2-5
TGTGCCAGCGGTGCCAGCGGAGAGACCCAGTACTTC
CASGASGETQYF
>-|TRBV2|-|TRBJ2-2
TGTGCCAGCAGTAGGCAGGGAGGTGTGACCGGGGAGCTGTCTTTT
CASSRQGGVTGELSF
>many|TRBV20-1|-|TRBJ2-2
TGCAGTGCTAGAGATCAGGCGGGTCCGAACACCGGGGAGCTGTTTTTT
CSARDQAGPNTGELFF
>-|TRBV20-1|TRBD2|TRBJ2-7
TGCAGTGTCCAGAGCCCAAAGCGGGGGGCCTCCTACGAGCAGTACTTC
CSVQSPKRGASYEQYF
>-|TRBV15|-|TRBJ2-6
TGTGCCACCAGCAGTGATGCCTCTGGGGCCAACGTCCTGACTTTC
CATSSDASGANVLTF
>-|TRBV29-1|TRBD1|TRBJ1-3
TGCAGTGGGACAGGGACCTCTGGAAACACCATATATTTT
CSGTGTSGNTIYF
>-|TRBV19|-|TRBJ1-5
TGTGCCAGTGAGGGAGCCAGGGATCAGCCCCAGCATTTT
CASEGARDQPQHF
>-|TRBV6-2/TRBV6-3|TRBD2|TRBJ2-7
TGTGCCAGCAGGCTAGCGGGAGGGCAGGGCGAGCAGTACTTC
CASRLAGGQGEQYF
>-|TRBV19|TRBD1|TRBJ2-7
TGTGCCAGTACCTCCGGGACAGCCGAGCAGTACTTC
CASTSGTAEQYF
>few|TRBV27|-|TRBJ1-4
TGTGCCAGCAGTTCCTCATTGGACCCTGCAACTAATGAAAAACTGTTTTTT
CASSSSLDPATNEKLFF
>-|TRBV6-1|-|TRBJ1-3
TGTGCCAGCAGTGTCACGGCAAACACCATATATTTT
CASSVTANTIYF
>-|TRBV19|-|TRBJ2-2
TGTGCCAGTAGGACGACAGCTGGATCGAACACCGGGGAGCTGTTTTTT
CASRTTAGSNTGELFF